This T cell receptor (beta chain) was sequenced during a study of siplizumab effects on memory and regulatory T cells. Sequenced by immunoSEQ multiplex PCR; TCRdb stores in-frame clones only, minus some. The data show around 68,000 clones, with about 90% seen just once and 1.5% to 2% held by the top ten. Germline loops: CDR1 SGHTA, CDR2 FQGTGA. The CDR3 runs 16 residues. V was cut by 5 bases and J by 8 bases, with 22 bases left in between. The sequenced material came from Tregs sorted from blood. The clonotype was recovered from a human donor in good health. The J gene is TRBJ1-3, the V gene TRBV7-3; perhaps TRBD1 as D (5 bases). CDR3 sequence: CASSRLGRRERDTIYF. Here the CDR3 DNA reads TGTGCCAGCAGCCGTCTGGGACGGAGGGAACGAGACACCATATATTTT.